Following are 24 T cell receptor beta chains from one sample sequenced in a study of CD8 T cell repertoires and HIV-1 epitope variants. Measured with immunoSEQ multiplex PCR; TCRdb has only the in-frame clones, and not every one. The table shows over 6,000 clones, with roughly two thirds occurring only once. Antigens of these TCRs are unknown. Sequenced input: cultured CD8+ T cells derived from PBMCs. The receptors come from a male donor with HIV.

The chain couples TRBV7-3 to TRBJ1-1; D call uncertain. The V end lost 6 bases, the J end lost 2 bases, and 13 bases lay between the germline ends. CDR1 and CDR2 (germline): SGHTA, FQGTGA. The CDR3 runs to 14 residues. The CDR3 sequence is CASRKSTGNTEAFF. In DNA form, the CDR3 reads TGTGCCAGCAGAAAAAGTACGGGTAACACTGAAGCTTTCTTT.

Written as DNA, the CDR3 is TGTGCCAGCAGCTTAACTCTAGGCGGGGGGGGATCTAGCACAGATACGCAGTATTTT. Its protein product is CASSLTLGGGGSSTDTQYF. The rearrangement uses TRBV7-8 and TRBJ2-3, with 9 nucleotides matching TRBD2. The CDR3 runs 19 residues. Germline CDR1 SGHVS, CDR2 FQNEAQ. V was clipped by 2 bases and J by 0 bases; unmatched bases: 12.

The chain employs TRBV5-8 and TRBJ2-3; maybe TRBD2 (7 bases). V lost 0 bases and J lost 6, with 20 bases in between. Per germline, CDR1 SGHTS and CDR2 YDEGEE. The CDR3 has 17 amino acids. The CDR3 nucleotides are TGTGCCAGCAGCTTGGCCAGTTTAGGTAGGGGGGGTGATACGCAGTATTTT. Protein product: CASSLASLGRGGDTQYF.

The J gene is TRBJ2-5, the V gene TRBV28; D is possibly TRBD2 (6 bases). Trimming stripped 6 bases from V and 5 bases from J, with 16 bases between. Germline V lookup: CDR1 MDHEN, CDR2 SYDVKM. The length of the CDR3 is 14 residues. The CDR3 DNA is TGTGCCAGCAGCACTCGTAGGAGGGACGAGACCCAGTACTTC. The encoded protein is CASSTRRRDETQYF. The full variable domain, in which reference TRBV28 and TRBJ2-5 provide the parts outside the CDR3, is DVKVTQSSRYLVKRTGEKVFLECVQDMDHENMFWYRQDPGLGLRLIYFSYDVKMKEKGDIPEGYSVSREKKERFSLILESASTNQTSMYLCASSTRRRDETQYFGPGTRLLVL.

The chain couples TRBV10-3 to TRBJ2-2; D might be TRBD1 or TRBD2, each matching 5 bases. This CDR3 has 16 residues. Germline CDR1 reads ENHRY; CDR2 reads SYGVKD. V lost 7 bases and J lost 1, with 16 bases in between. In DNA form, the CDR3 reads TGTGCCATCACCCCAGAGGGCAGGGAGAACACCGGGGAGCTGTTTTTT. Protein product: CAITPEGRENTGELFF.

The chain links TRBV12-5 to TRBJ2-3; 8 bases fit TRBD1. The V and J ends lost 2 bases and 1 base, in that order; junction bases with no gene match: 11. The CDR3 runs 18 residues. Germline CDR1 is LGHNT and CDR2 is FRNRAP. CDR3 sequence (DNA): TGTGCTAGTGGTTTGCAGACAGGGGAAGTTTTGGGCACAGATACGCAGTATTTT. As protein: CASGLQTGEVLGTDTQYF.

CDR3 region: CASSEDLGTANTEAFF. The CDR3 DNA reads as TGTGCCAGCAGTGAAGATCTGGGGACAGCGAACACTGAAGCTTTCTTT. The chain uses TRBV2 and TRBJ1-1; TRBD1 agrees at 7 bases. V shed 1 base, J shed 1 base, and the junction held 6 bases outside the gene matches. Germline assignment: CDR1 SNHLY and CDR2 FYNNEI. CDR3 length equals 16 residues.

The V gene is TRBV21-1, the J gene TRBJ2-3. TRBV21-1 is listed as a pseudogene. CDR3 length: 17 residues. The CDR3 coding sequence is TGTGCCAGCAGCAATCTGTGTGGGAACTCCTGCACAGATACGCAGTATTTT. Translated: CASSNLCGNSCTDTQYF.

The chain recombines TRBV14 with TRBJ1-2, with 7 bases matching TRBD1. Germline V CDR1 and CDR2: SGHDN, FVKESK. V lost 4 bases to trimming and J lost 4 bases; unmatched junction nucleotides: 3. The CDR3 contains 13 residues. The CDR3: CASSRGQAYGYTF. Here the CDR3 DNA reads TGTGCCAGCAGCCGAGGACAGGCCTATGGCTACACCTTC.

This clone was found a few times. The V call is TRBV29-1, the J call TRBJ2-1; TRBD2 might be the D (7 bases). Germline V gene lookup returns CDR1 SQVTM and CDR2 ANQGSEA. This CDR3 comprises 17 residues. Trimming removed 4 bases at V and 2 bases at J, with 21 bases between. Here the CDR3 DNA reads TGCAGCGTTGTGGACCCTCGACAGGCGGGGGCCTACAATGAGCAGTTCTTC. Protein: CSVVDPRQAGAYNEQFF.

The chain recombines TRBV27 with TRBJ2-7; D might be TRBD1 or TRBD2, each matching 5 bases. The CDR3 is made up of 14 amino acids. The germline V gene has CDR1 MNHEY and CDR2 SMNVEV (reference sequence). V was pared by 3 bases and J by 8 bases, with 17 bases between. The CDR3 reads CASSLGQPGEQQYF. The CDR3 bases are TGTGCCAGCAGTTTGGGGCAGCCTGGGGAGCAGCAGTACTTC.

This clone occurred a few times. This sequence joins TRBV19 and TRBJ2-1, with D possibly TRBD2 on 6 matching bases. The CDR3 consists of 14 residues. With 3 bases removed from V and 4 bases from J, the gap between germline ends came to 10 bases. Germline CDR1 is LNHDA and CDR2 is SQIVND (reference sequence). CDR3 in DNA: TGTGCCAGTAGTATGTCGGGACTTTACAATGAGCAGTTCTTC. Encoded protein: CASSMSGLYNEQFF.

V usage is TRBV2 and J usage is TRBJ1-3; TRBD1 might be the D (6 bases). V was trimmed by 2 bases and J by 3 bases, leaving 11 bases between them. CDR1 and CDR2 (germline): SNHLY, FYNNEI. The CDR3 loop spans 15 amino acids. CDR3 sequence: CASSETGSHGNTIYF. CDR3 DNA: TGTGCCAGCAGTGAAACAGGGTCTCATGGAAACACCATATATTTT. The variable domain in full, with the rest retrieved from reference TRBV2 and TRBJ1-3, is EPEVTQTPSHQVTQMGQEVILRCVPISNHLYFYWYRQILGQKVEFLVSFYNNEISEKSEIFDDQFSVERPDGSNFTLKIRSTKLEDSAMYFCASSETGSHGNTIYFGEGSWLTVV.

The chain links TRBV25-1 to TRBJ2-7, with 8 bases matching TRBD2. V lost 8 bases and J lost 6; bases outside the gene matches: 15. The CDR3 is 15 residues long. From germline, CDR1 is MGHDK and CDR2 SYGVNS. The CDR3 here is CASSGGTLDAGEQYF. The CDR3 DNA follows: TGTGCCAGCTCGGGGGGGACCCTCGACGCCGGCGAGCAGTACTTC.

This clone occurred once. The V call is TRBV6-5, the J call TRBJ2-7; D remains ambiguous. Germline V CDR1 and CDR2: MNHEY, SVGAGI. Between the trimmed V and J ends, which lost 4 bases and 0 bases, there was a span of 10 bases. The CDR3 runs 14 residues. CDR3 amino acids: CASSSHSSSYEQYF. CDR3 DNA sequence: TGTGCCAGCAGTTCCCACAGTAGCTCCTACGAGCAGTACTTC.

The chain employs TRBV9 and TRBJ1-3; 10 bases fit TRBD1. The V gene end was trimmed by 3 bases and the J gene end by 0 bases; junction bases not matched to a gene: 6. The germline gives CDR1 SGDLS, CDR2 YYNGEE. The CDR3 length is 17 residues. The CDR3 DNA follows: TGTGCCAGCAGCGCCCCCGGGACAGGGGACTCTGGAAACACCATATATTTT. Translation: CASSAPGTGDSGNTIYF. Full variable domain (outside the CDR3, taken from reference TRBV9 and TRBJ1-3): DSGVTQTPKHLITATGQRVTLRCSPRSGDLSVYWYQQSLDQGLQFLIQYYNGEERAKGNILERFSAQQFPDLHSELNLSSLELGDSALYFCASSAPGTGDSGNTIYFGEGSWLTVV.

This clone has a single count. The chain joins TRBV29-1 to TRBJ2-3; D may be TRBD1 or TRBD2 (6 bases each). The CDR3 consists of 15 residues. The V end lost 3 bases, the J end lost 2 bases, and 15 bases lay between the germline ends. Looked up from germline, CDR1 is SQVTM and CDR2 is ANQGSEA. The CDR3 protein is CSVDGQRVDTDTQYF. DNA for the CDR3: TGCAGCGTTGATGGACAGCGGGTGGACACAGATACGCAGTATTTT.

The chain is built from TRBV7-9 and TRBJ2-5; perhaps TRBD2 as D (5 bases). CDR3 length: 13 amino acids. Germline assignment: CDR1 SEHNR and CDR2 FQNEAQ (reference sequence). V gave up 2 bases and J gave up 5 bases, with 9 bases separating them. CDR3 in amino acids: CASSLSGWETQYF. The CDR3 bases are TGTGCCAGCAGCTTATCGGGGTGGGAGACCCAGTACTTC.

This clone turned up a few times. This sequence joins TRBV6-5 and TRBJ2-1, with a tentative D call TRBD1 (5 bases). Trimming shortened V by 2 bases and J by 6 bases, and 11 bases separated the two germline ends. CDR3 length equals 14 residues. Germline values: CDR1 MNHEY, CDR2 SVGAGI. The CDR3 is CASSYDSSLNEQFF. In DNA form, the CDR3 reads TGTGCCAGCAGTTACGACAGTTCCCTCAATGAGCAGTTCTTC.

V gene TRBV7-7 combines with J gene TRBJ2-7; 8 bases match TRBD1. Germline V lookup: CDR1 SSHAT, CDR2 FNYEAQ (reference sequence). The length of the CDR3 is 13 residues. V lost 1 base and J lost 6; bases outside the gene matches: 2. The CDR3 sequence: CASSLGTGSEQYF. For the CDR3, the DNA is TGTGCCAGCAGCTTAGGGACAGGGTCCGAGCAGTACTTC.

This clone was seen a few times. This chain links TRBV2 with TRBJ2-2, with D perhaps TRBD1 (6 bases). Looked up from germline, CDR1 is SNHLY and CDR2 is FYNNEI. V was pared by 8 bases and J by 1 base, with 11 bases between. The CDR3 has 14 residues. For the CDR3, the DNA is TGTGCCAGCTTGGGGGCCCTGAACACCGGGGAGCTGTTTTTT. It yields the protein CASLGALNTGELFF.

The rearrangement links TRBV11-2 to TRBJ2-7; perhaps TRBD2 as D (6 bases). V was trimmed by 3 bases and J by 7 bases, leaving 13 bases between them. CDR1 SGHAT and CDR2 FQNNGV come from the germline V gene. This CDR3 has 13 residues. The CDR3 region has the DNA TGTGCCAGCAGCTTCCTCCGGGAGAGGGAGCAGTACTTC. It encodes CASSFLREREQYF.

The chain uses TRBV30 and TRBJ2-1; D is perhaps TRBD2 (6 bases). This CDR3 is built from 16 residues. Per the germline V gene, CDR1 is GTSNPN and CDR2 is SVGIG (reference sequence). The germline V and J ends were trimmed by 4 bases and 9 bases, with 25 bases remaining between them. CDR3 amino acids: CAWIPRPAGPRGEQFF. The CDR3 bases are TGTGCCTGGATCCCGAGGCCGGCGGGGCCCCGGGGTGAGCAGTTCTTC.

This clone was observed a few times. J is TRBJ1-3 and V is TRBV6-1; TRBD1 agrees at 8 bases. The CDR3 has 13 amino acids. Germline V gene data show CDR1 as MNHNS and CDR2 as SASEGT. V lost 11 bases, J lost 2 bases, and 5 bases stayed unmatched. This CDR3 is CAALTGAGNTIYF. Here the CDR3 DNA reads TGTGCCGCCTTGACAGGGGCTGGAAACACCATATATTTT.